A selection of T cell receptor beta chains follows, all from one sample in a study of CD8 T cells in ankylosing spondylitis. TCRdb reanalysed the 5' RACE reads using MiXCR and keeps one entry per CDR3 protein. The sample shows about 450,000 distinct CDR3 sequences, roughly 27% of them seen only once. Material for sequencing was blood, either unsorted or a sorted T cell fraction (not recorded which). The receptors originated from a male donor with ankylosing spondylitis. The CDR3 runs from the conserved cysteine through the conserved F or W. The order of the fields is J gene, V gene, D gene, clone size, CDR3 DNA, CDR3 protein. D genes are given only for firm matches. Not all rows give a size; the values are once, few, many and, for expanded clones, a class.

TRBJ1-5 | TRBV30 | . | once | TGTGCCTGGAGTGAATCCCACCGCCAGCCCCAGCATTTT | CAWSESHRQPQHF
TRBJ1-4 | TRBV2 | . | few | TGTGCCAGCAGTGAAGGTCAGCTTAATGAAAAACTGTTTTTT | CASSEGQLNEKLFF
TRBJ2-2 | TRBV4-2 | TRBD2 | . | TGTGCCAGCAGCCAAGATAGGGTAGCGGGAGATGGGACCGGGGAGCTGTTTTTT | CASSQDRVAGDGTGELFF
TRBJ1-1 | TRBV27 | TRBD1 | . | TGTGCCAGCAGTTTACCGGACAGGGGGGAGTGGACTGAAGCTTTCTTT | CASSLPDRGEWTEAFF
TRBJ1-6 | TRBV7-2 | TRBD1 | once | TGTGCCAGCAGCTTAGGCGGGACAGGAAATTCACCCCTCCACTTT | CASSLGGTGNSPLHF
TRBJ2-7 | TRBV2 | TRBD2 | . | TGTGCCAGCATCCTTGTGATGGGACTAGCGGGAGTCGAGCAGTACTTC | CASILVMGLAGVEQYF
TRBJ2-3 | TRBV12-3/TRBV12-4 | TRBD2 | few | TGTGCCAGCAGGCCGGGACTAGGAATCACTAGCACAGATACGCAGTATTTT | CASRPGLGITSTDTQYF
TRBJ2-1 | TRBV6-2/TRBV6-3 | . | few | TGTGCCAGCAGTTACTCCACAGGGAGGGATGAGCAGTTCTTC | CASSYSTGRDEQFF
TRBJ2-5 | TRBV7-2 | . | . | TGTGCCAGCAGCTTAGGCCCGGGCTCCCAAGAGACCCAGTACTTC | CASSLGPGSQETQYF
TRBJ1-5 | TRBV7-2 | TRBD1 | few | TGTGCCAGCAGCACCCAGACAGGGAATAGCAATCAGCCCCAGCATTTT | CASSTQTGNSNQPQHF
TRBJ2-3 | TRBV7-2 | . | . | TGTGCCAGCACCTACAACGGGCAGGGAGATACGCAGTATTTT | CASTYNGQGDTQYF
TRBJ1-4 | TRBV7-9 | TRBD1 | . | TGTGCCAGCAGCTCGGGACAGGACAATGAAAAACTGTTTTTT | CASSSGQDNEKLFF
TRBJ1-3 | TRBV6-1 | . | few | TGTGCCAGCAGTGAAATCTCTGGAAACACCATATATTTT | CASSEISGNTIYF
TRBJ2-7 | TRBV7-2 | TRBD2 | . | TGTGCCAGCAGCCTAGGGGGGGAGATTAGCGGGAGGCCCTTGAACTTC | CASSLGGEISGRPLNF
TRBJ1-5 | TRBV24-1 | . | few | TGTGCCACCAGTGGCGGGAATCAGCCCCAGCATTTT | CATSGGNQPQHF
TRBJ2-3 | TRBV4-1 | TRBD2 | . | TGTGCCAGCAGCCAGGACCCTAGCGGGTCGACAGATACGCAGTATTTT | CASSQDPSGSTDTQYF
TRBJ2-2 | TRBV5-1 | . | once | TGCGCCAGCAGCTTGGATCCGGGGGCGCCCACCGGGGAGCTGTTTTTT | CASSLDPGAPTGELFF
TRBJ1-1 | TRBV29-1 | . | few | TGCAGCGTTCACAGGGTTGCGAACACTGAAGCTTTCTTT | CSVHRVANTEAFF
TRBJ2-5 | TRBV9 | TRBD1 | . | TGTGCCAGCAGCGTAGCGCAGGGGGAGGAGACCCAGTACTTC | CASSVAQGEETQYF
TRBJ2-7 | TRBV20-1 | . | few | TGCAGTGCTAGAAGCGGTTACGAGCAGTACTTC | CSARSGYEQYF
TRBJ2-5 | TRBV6-5 | TRBD2 | . | TGTGCCAGCAGTTACTCAGGACTAGCGGGAACCAGAGAGACCCAGTACTTC | CASSYSGLAGTRETQYF
TRBJ1-1 | TRBV27 | . | few | TGTGCCAGCAGAGGATTGGGGGCCCTAATGAACACTGAAGCTTTCTTT | CASRGLGALMNTEAFF
TRBJ1-1 | TRBV5-1 | TRBD1 | few | TGCGCCAGCAGCTTGACCGGGACAGAGGGCACTGAAGCTTTCTTT | CASSLTGTEGTEAFF
TRBJ2-2 | TRBV11-2 | . | few | TGTGCCAGCAGCCGCATTGGCCAGGGGATAAACACCGGGGAGCTGTTTTTT | CASSRIGQGINTGELFF
TRBJ2-1 | TRBV14 | . | few | TGTGCCAGCAGCCAAACATATGATGAGCAGTTCTTC | CASSQTYDEQFF